The sample holds a few counts of the clone carrying this T cell receptor (beta chain). As yet, its antigen is unknown. The sample comes from a study of T cell repertoires in cytomegalovirus infection. Study details: Indications of both CMV infection and matching HLA type were provided by public TCR beta signatures. Findings and limits, study-wide: The ex vivo response was dominated by HLA-C-restricted CMV-specific TCR beta clonotypes. Cumulative public TCR beta family frequency identified CMV carriers with the relevant HLA.

MiXCR was run by TCRdb on the reads, yielding one entry per CDR3 protein. Among roughly 500,000 distinct CDR3 sequences listed, 30% to 40% were seen once. Trimming stripped 6 bases from V and 7 bases from J, with 12 bases between. The CDR3 is made up of 12 amino acids. Germline CDR1 is MNHNS and CDR2 is SASEGT. The receptor was derived from a human donor in good health (CMV status not recorded). Some clones in this sample may be carry-over from other donors' samples. The source material was cultured PBMCs, sampled from culture after CMV antigen stimulation. This rearrangement joins TRBV6-1 to TRBJ1-1; D gene unclear. In nucleotides, the CDR3 is TGTGCCAGCAGCGAACCCACAGATGAAGCTTTCTTT. Amino acid sequence: CASSEPTDEAFF.